A selection of T cell receptor beta chains follows, all from one sample in a study of CD8+ T cells in alopecia areata. Clones were sequenced by immunoSEQ multiplex PCR, and TCRdb holds only the in-frame ones, with some missing. The data contain 150,000 or so clones, around 47% of them singletons. Sequences were obtained from CD4+ T cells sorted from blood. The receptors stem from a human donor with alopecia areata. Each CDR3 is given with its conserved first and last residue. D genes are given only for firm matches. The listing skips clone size in some rows; elsewhere it reads once, few, many or a size class.

clone size | D gene | J gene | V gene | CDR3 protein | CDR3 DNA
many | NA | TRBJ1-1 | TRBV28 | CASSFISPGYTEAFF | TGTGCCAGCAGTTTTATAAGCCCAGGGTACACTGAAGCTTTCTTT
few | NA | TRBJ2-5 | TRBV7-9 | CASSLARQGQETQYF | TGTGCCAGCAGCTTAGCGCGCCAAGGACAAGAGACCCAGTACTTC
NA | NA | TRBJ2-1 | TRBV29-1 | CSIVLGGSYNEQFF | TGCAGCATCGTCCTGGGGGGATCCTACAATGAGCAGTTCTTC
NA | TRBD1 | TRBJ2-1 | TRBV6-6 | CASREMTGMGEQFF | TGTGCCAGCAGGGAGATGACAGGGATGGGTGAGCAGTTCTTC
NA | NA | TRBJ2-2 | TRBV29-1 | CSAPGDTGELFF | TGCAGCGCCCCGGGGGACACCGGGGAGCTGTTTTTT
NA | NA | TRBJ2-6 | TRBV5-1 | CASSQPDSGANVLTF | TGCGCCAGCAGCCAACCCGACTCTGGGGCCAACGTCCTGACTTTC
NA | TRBD2 | TRBJ2-2 | TRBV28 | CASSGRRLADTGELFF | TGTGCCAGCAGTGGGAGAAGACTAGCGGACACCGGGGAGCTGTTTTTT
NA | TRBD1 | TRBJ2-1 | TRBV6-5 | CASSPGLDRGNEQFF | TGTGCCAGCAGTCCCGGCCTAGACAGGGGAAATGAGCAGTTCTTC
NA | NA | TRBJ2-5 | TRBV7-6 | CASSWDASVETQYF | TGTGCCAGCAGCTGGGACGCGAGCGTAGAGACCCAGTACTTC
few | TRBD2 | TRBJ2-1 | TRBV29-1 | CSASGGREYEQFF | TGCAGCGCTTCCGGCGGGCGGGAGTATGAGCAGTTCTTC
NA | TRBD2 | TRBJ2-1 | TRBV6-5 | CASSYSSRLARNEQFF | TGTGCCAGCAGTTACTCCTCCAGACTAGCACGGAATGAGCAGTTCTTC
NA | TRBD1 | TRBJ2-7 | TRBV23-1 | CASGTTGGPSYEQYF | TGCGCCAGCGGAACGACAGGGGGACCGTCCTACGAGCAGTACTTC
NA | NA | TRBJ2-2 | TRBV28 | CASSLKLAGELFF | TGTGCCAGCAGTTTGAAGTTGGCCGGGGAGCTGTTTTTT
NA | TRBD2 | TRBJ2-3 | TRBV29-1 | CSITLAGAGGTQYF | TGCAGCATTACACTAGCGGGAGCGGGGGGTACGCAGTATTTT
NA | TRBD2 | TRBJ2-1 | TRBV5-1 | CASSLARTSGSSYNEQFF | TGCGCCAGCAGCTTGGCCCGGACTAGCGGGAGCTCCTACAATGAGCAGTTCTTC
NA | TRBD2 | TRBJ2-1 | TRBV5-1 | CASSPARTSGSIEQFF | TGCGCCAGCAGTCCTGCGAGGACTAGCGGGAGTATTGAGCAGTTCTTC
NA | NA | TRBJ1-1 | TRBV5-1 | CASSLDVGMNTEAFF | TGCGCCAGCAGCTTGGATGTCGGAATGAACACTGAAGCTTTCTTT
few | NA | TRBJ1-2 | TRBV19 | CASSPGRAHYGYTF | TGTGCCAGTAGTCCCGGGAGGGCCCACTATGGCTACACCTTC
NA | NA | TRBJ1-2 | TRBV29-1 | CSAGRGYGYTF | TGCAGCGCTGGGAGGGGCTATGGCTACACCTTC
NA | NA | TRBJ1-2 | TRBV7-9 | CASSLKLYGYTF | TGTGCCAGCAGCTTAAAACTCTATGGCTACACCTTC
few | NA | TRBJ2-1 | TRBV10-3 | CASKLELLDEQFF | TGTGCCTCGAAGCTGGAGCTGTTGGATGAGCAGTTCTTC
NA | NA | TRBJ2-1 | TRBV4-1 | CASRRVGTNEQFF | TGCGCCAGCCGTCGGGTAGGGACCAATGAGCAGTTCTTC
NA | TRBD1 | TRBJ1-1 | TRBV6-1 | CASRDRAVTEAFF | TGTGCCAGCAGGGACAGGGCGGTCACTGAAGCTTTCTTT
NA | TRBD2 | TRBJ2-1 | TRBV2 | CASRGLAGDFEQFF | TGTGCCAGCAGGGGACTAGCGGGAGACTTTGAGCAGTTCTTC
NA | NA | TRBJ2-5 | TRBV4-1 | CASSHLTGGETQYF | TGCGCCAGCAGCCACCTGACAGGTGGGGAGACCCAGTACTTC
NA | NA | TRBJ2-3 | TRBV2 | CASRGEEDTQYF | TGTGCCAGCAGGGGGGAGGAAGATACGCAGTATTTT
NA | TRBD2 | TRBJ2-3 | TRBV29-1 | CSVVGLAGTDTQYF | TGCAGCGTCGTAGGACTAGCGGGAACAGATACGCAGTATTTT
few | NA | TRBJ2-7 | TRBV7-2 | CASSDSPGMRAEQYF | TGTGCCAGCAGCGACTCGCCGGGGATGAGAGCCGAGCAGTACTTC
few | NA | TRBJ1-4 | TRBV4-2 | CASSQERPGPNHEKLFF | TGTGCCAGCAGCCAAGAACGTCCGGGACCGAATCATGAAAAACTGTTTTTT
few | NA | TRBJ2-1 | TRBV5-1 | CASSLTGARNEQFF | TGCGCCAGCAGCTTGACGGGAGCTCGCAATGAGCAGTTCTTC